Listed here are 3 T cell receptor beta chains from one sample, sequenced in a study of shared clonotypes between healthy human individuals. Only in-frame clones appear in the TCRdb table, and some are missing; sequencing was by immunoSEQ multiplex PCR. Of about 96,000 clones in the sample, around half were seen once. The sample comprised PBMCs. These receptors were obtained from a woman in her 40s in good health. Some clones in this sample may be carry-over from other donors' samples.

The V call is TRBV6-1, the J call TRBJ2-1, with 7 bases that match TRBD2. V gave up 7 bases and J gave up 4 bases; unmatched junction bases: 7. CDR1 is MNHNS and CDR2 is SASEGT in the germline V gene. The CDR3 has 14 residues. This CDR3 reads CASIPGGDYNEQFF. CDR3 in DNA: TGTGCCAGCATCCCTGGGGGGGATTACAATGAGCAGTTCTTC.

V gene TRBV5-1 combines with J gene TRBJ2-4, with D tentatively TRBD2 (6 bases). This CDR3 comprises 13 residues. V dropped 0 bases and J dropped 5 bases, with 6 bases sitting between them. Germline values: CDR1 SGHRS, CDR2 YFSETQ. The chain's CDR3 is CASSLAGENIQYF. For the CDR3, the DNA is TGCGCCAGCAGCTTGGCGGGGGAAAACATTCAGTACTTC.

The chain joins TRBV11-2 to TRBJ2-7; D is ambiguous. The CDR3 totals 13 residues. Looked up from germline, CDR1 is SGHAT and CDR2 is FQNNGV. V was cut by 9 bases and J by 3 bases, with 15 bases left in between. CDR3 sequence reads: CASNRYPLYEQYF. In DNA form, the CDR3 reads TGTGCCAGTAACCGGTACCCGCTCTACGAGCAGTACTTC.